Listed below are T cell receptor beta chains from one sample, sequenced in a study of cytomegalovirus exposure and HLA in healthy donors. Sequenced by immunoSEQ multiplex PCR; TCRdb stores in-frame clones only, minus some. The data show about 110,000 clones, 12% to 15% seen once. Sequenced input: PBMCs. The receptors stem from a female donor in good health and CMV-seronegative. Both conserved end residues are part of each CDR3. D genes are given only for firm matches. The size of a clone is reported for some rows only, either as once, few or many, or as a class for expanded clones.

abundance,d_gene,v_gene,j_gene,CDR3aa,CDR3nt
few,NA,TRBV4-1,TRBJ2-2,CASRRDFLTGELFF,TGCGCCAGCAGGCGGGACTTCCTGACCGGGGAGCTGTTTTTT
NA,NA,TRBV25-1,TRBJ1-2,CASSEYRDTPSISYTF,TGTGCCAGCAGTGAATACCGGGACACCCCGTCTATTAGCTACACCTTC
NA,TRBD2,TRBV5-1,TRBJ2-1,CASSPEGAGGRYEQFF,TGCGCCAGCAGCCCTGAGGGAGCGGGGGGGCGCTATGAGCAGTTCTTC
few,NA,TRBV29-1,TRBJ1-1,CSAESGEGLNTEAFF,TGCAGCGCCGAATCAGGGGAGGGACTGAACACTGAAGCTTTCTTT
few,NA,TRBV7-9,TRBJ2-3,CASSLDVGSIDTQYF,TGTGCCAGCAGCTTAGATGTTGGTAGTATTGATACGCAGTATTTT
NA,NA,TRBV30,TRBJ1-5,CAWSEGTINQPQHF,TGTGCCTGGAGTGAAGGGACAATAAATCAGCCCCAGCATTTT
NA,NA,TRBV11-1,TRBJ2-6,CASSLLPGSQAGANVLTF,TGTGCCAGCAGCTTATTACCGGGATCGCAAGCTGGGGCCAACGTCCTGACTTTC
NA,TRBD2,TRBV9,TRBJ2-3,CASSVPLLSGRASDTQYF,TGTGCCAGCAGCGTACCCCTTCTTAGCGGGAGGGCCTCAGATACGCAGTATTTT
NA,TRBD2,TRBV7-2,TRBJ2-3,CASSLRPRGLAKRTDTQYF,TGTGCCAGCAGCTTAAGGCCCAGAGGACTAGCGAAGCGCACAGATACGCAGTATTTT
NA,TRBD2,TRBV7-9,TRBJ2-2,CASSKPRLAGGYTGELFF,TGTGCCAGCAGCAAACCCAGACTAGCGGGGGGTTACACCGGGGAGCTGTTTTTT
NA,NA,TRBV28,TRBJ2-3,CASSFLQGLTDTQYF,TGTGCCAGCAGTTTTTTACAGGGCCTCACAGATACGCAGTATTTT
few,NA,TRBV4-2,TRBJ1-1,CASSQNTGSRRTEAFF,TGTGCCAGCAGCCAAAATACTGGGTCTCGCAGGACTGAAGCTTTCTTT
few,NA,TRBV14,TRBJ2-7,CASSLSYEQYF,TGTGCCAGCAGCCTATCCTACGAGCAGTACTTC
NA,NA,TRBV20-1,TRBJ2-7,CSASRVYEQYF,TGCAGTGCTAGTCGGGTTTACGAGCAGTACTTC
NA,TRBD2,TRBV4-3,TRBJ2-3,CASSQGVRTRGSDTQYF,TGCGCCAGCAGCCAAGGAGTTCGGACTAGGGGTTCAGATACGCAGTATTTT
NA,NA,TRBV6-5,TRBJ2-7,CASSYEDTYEQYF,TGTGCCAGCAGTTACGAGGACACTTACGAGCAGTACTTC
NA,NA,TRBV18,TRBJ1-2,CASSPTQGSNGYTF,TGTGCCAGCTCACCAACCCAGGGATCGAATGGCTACACCTTC
few,TRBD1,TRBV29-1,TRBJ2-2,CSVEQGAGTGELFF,TGCAGCGTTGAACAGGGGGCAGGGACCGGGGAGCTGTTTTTT
NA,NA,TRBV5-4,TRBJ2-5,CASSLGPIQETQYF,TGTGCCAGCAGCTTGGGGCCGATTCAAGAGACCCAGTACTTC
NA,TRBD1,TRBV7-7,TRBJ2-7,CASSPSGTGEPQYF,TGTGCTAGCAGCCCATCCGGGACAGGGGAGCCGCAGTACTTC
NA,TRBD1,TRBV18,TRBJ2-7,CASSRTGGVDEQYF,TGTGCCAGCTCACGGACAGGGGGCGTCGACGAGCAGTACTTC
few,TRBD2,TRBV4-1,TRBJ2-7,CASSQPSVRREGLYEQYF,TGCGCCAGCAGCCAACCATCGGTCCGACGGGAGGGCCTCTACGAGCAGTACTTC
NA,TRBD1,TRBV7-9,TRBJ2-2,CASTLAGGMSGELFF,TGTGCCAGCACCCTGGCAGGGGGCATGTCCGGGGAGCTGTTTTTT
few,TRBD1,TRBV14,TRBJ1-2,CASSPRDSDYGYTF,TGTGCCAGCAGCCCGCGGGACAGCGACTATGGCTACACCTTC
NA,NA,TRBV9,TRBJ2-3,CASSVVSGQTDTQYF,TGTGCCAGCAGCGTAGTTAGCGGCCAGACAGATACGCAGTATTTT
few,TRBD2,TRBV5-1,TRBJ2-7,CASRRTRGDSYEQYF,TGCGCCAGCAGACGGACTAGAGGGGACTCCTACGAGCAGTACTTC
few,TRBD2,TRBV5-1,TRBJ2-3,CASIPRGRVISDTQYF,TGCGCCAGCATCCCCCGCGGGAGGGTAATATCAGATACGCAGTATTTT
few,TRBD1,TRBV30,TRBJ2-7,CAWSVGTGEYEQYF,TGTGCCTGGAGTGTCGGGACAGGGGAGTACGAGCAGTACTTC
few,TRBD1,TRBV2,TRBJ1-2,CASSAGTAIYGYTF,TGTGCCAGCAGTGCCGGGACAGCGATCTATGGCTACACCTTC
few,NA,TRBV11-3,TRBJ2-1,CASSSGGRLYNEQFF,TGTGCCAGCAGCTCGGGGGGCCGCCTCTACAATGAGCAGTTCTTC
NA,NA,TRBV28,TRBJ2-4,CASSDSLAKNIQYF,TGTGCCAGCAGTGACAGTCTAGCCAAAAACATTCAGTACTTC
few,NA,TRBV29-1,TRBJ2-7,CSVDAEGTNEQYF,TGCAGCGTTGATGCCGAGGGGACAAACGAGCAGTACTTC
few,NA,TRBV7-8,TRBJ1-4,CASSLRGGGEKLFF,TGTGCCAGCAGCTTACGCGGCGGGGGGGAAAAACTGTTTTTT